This note documents a single T cell receptor (beta chain) sequence. Antigen unknown. This entry is derived from a study of T cell responses to AZD1222 COVID-19 vaccine. The wider study: Pooled in the analysis were second doses at about 4 or about 12 weeks.

Findings and limits, study-wide: Without day 14 samples, only post-peak T cell repertoires were studied. Spike regions recognized by vaccine-associated CD4 TCRs spanned the protein, led by 160-218 and 743-854.

The CDR3 is 20 amino acids. Germline CDR1 SGHTA, CDR2 FQGNSA. V dropped 0 bases and J dropped 5; count of bases not matched to a gene: 18. Produced via immunoSEQ multiplex PCR; TCRdb's table is partial and in-frame only. The sample has 150,000 or so clones; approximately 90% are singletons. Material: peripheral blood, obtained on day 0 of AZD1222 vaccination. The chain uses TRBV7-2 and TRBJ2-7; 11 nucleotides line up with TRBD2. The TCR sequence derives from an adult in good health. This chain's CDR3 is CASSLAIRPLAGGLVHEQYF. The DNA of the CDR3 is TGTGCCAGCAGCTTAGCGATAAGGCCCTTAGCGGGAGGGTTAGTCCACGAGCAGTACTTC.